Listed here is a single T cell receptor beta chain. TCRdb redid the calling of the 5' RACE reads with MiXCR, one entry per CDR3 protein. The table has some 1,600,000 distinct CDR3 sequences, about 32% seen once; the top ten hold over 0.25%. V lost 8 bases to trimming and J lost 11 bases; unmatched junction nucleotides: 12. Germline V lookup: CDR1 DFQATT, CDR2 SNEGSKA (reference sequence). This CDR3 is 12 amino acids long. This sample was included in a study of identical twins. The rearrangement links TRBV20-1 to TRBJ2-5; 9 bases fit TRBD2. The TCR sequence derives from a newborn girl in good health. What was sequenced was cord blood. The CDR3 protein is CSSASGNNEQYF. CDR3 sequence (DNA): TGCAGTTCTGCTAGCGGGAACAATGAGCAGTACTTC.